The TCR beta chain described here comes from a study of blood T cell repertoires in COVID-19. Study background: COVID-19 samples, acute and convalescent, were from the United States, Italy and Spain. PBMCs, B-cell-depleted T cells, or T cells provided the cDNA or gDNA that made up the material.

The authors' processing: Cell counts per sample came from amplifying reference gene primers. The method was immunoSEQ multiplex PCR; TCRdb's version includes in-frame clones alone and lacks a portion of them. V, J and clone size were drawn from that table, and D and trimming were deduced from the DNA. The table lists about 120,000 clones, about 87% of them singletons. This clone has just a few counts. Deletions cut 10 bases from V and 4 bases from J, with 17 bases between. The CDR3 has 13 residues. The germline V gene has CDR1 SGHDT and CDR2 YYEEEE. The rearrangement links TRBV5-6 to TRBJ1-2, with D possibly TRBD1 on 5 matching bases. This receptor was taken from a woman aged 50 to 65 with acute or convalescent COVID-19. Sequencing used peripheral blood. This chain's CDR3 is CALPRGRVYGYTF. DNA of the CDR3: TGTGCCCTCCCGAGAGGCAGGGTCTATGGCTACACCTTC.